The 11 T cell receptor beta chains below were found in one sample sequenced in a study of regulatory T cells in long-lasting Graves disease. Time point indicated: newly diagnosed GD, antithyroid drugs for less than 3 months. After RNA was extracted from PBMCs, the TCR library was made from it. TCR beta libraries were built with iRepertoire HTBI primers and Arm-PCR of CDR3 regions. TCRdb fed the multiplex PCR reads into MiXCR, producing one record per CDR3 protein. The sample carries about 210,000 distinct CDR3 sequences, roughly 19% recorded once. The same sample was also used in a study of T cells in Graves' hyperthyroidism and ophthalmopathy.

This specimen consisted of peripheral blood mononuclear cells (PBMCs), obtained at new diagnosis, from a patient treated with antithyroid drugs. These receptors were taken from a woman in her 30s with Graves disease.

The rearrangement links TRBV11-2 to TRBJ2-7; no firm D call. The germline gives CDR1 SGHAT, CDR2 FQNNGV. The CDR3 is 13 residues long. The V end lost 7 bases, the J end lost 6 bases, and 16 bases lay between the germline ends. CDR3 nucleotide sequence: TGTGCCAGCATTAATGGGAACCTTGGCGAGCAGTACTTC. It is translated as CASINGNLGEQYF.

This clonotype was counted ten times or more. The J gene is TRBJ1-2, the V gene TRBV5-8; a possible D gene is TRBD1 (6 bases). Germline CDR1 SGHTS, CDR2 YDEGEE. V shed 0 bases and J shed 8 bases, with 11 bases lying between them. The CDR3 is made up of 13 amino acids. CDR3 DNA sequence: TGTGCCAGCAGCTTGGAGGGGGGCCGGGGCTACACCTTC. Residues: CASSLEGGRGYTF.

This clonotype was counted at least ten times. The genes are TRBV7-3 and TRBJ1-1, with D perhaps TRBD1 (5 bases). This CDR3 has 15 residues. Germline-derived CDR1 and CDR2 are SGHTA and FQGTGA. V was pared by 3 bases and J by 4 bases, with 15 bases between. CDR3 sequence reads: CASSFSPGGGTEAFF. The CDR3 nucleotides are TGTGCCAGCAGCTTTTCCCCCGGTGGGGGCACTGAAGCTTTCTTT.

This clonotype has ten or more counts. The V call is TRBV28, the J call TRBJ1-3, with D possibly matching TRBD1 (6 bases). CDR1 is MDHEN and CDR2 is SYDVKM in the germline V gene. This CDR3 contains 15 residues. The germline V and J ends were trimmed by 2 bases and 3 bases, with 11 bases remaining between them. The CDR3 reads CASSLPGADGNTIYF. The CDR3 DNA is TGTGCCAGCAGTTTACCGGGGGCGGATGGAAACACCATATATTTT.

This clonotype was seen ten or more times. The genes are TRBV9 and TRBJ1-4, with unresolved D. Trimming cost V 1 base and J 8 bases, with 18 bases left between them. The CDR3 is 16 amino acids. Germline CDR1 and CDR2: SGDLS and YYNGEE. CDR3 loop: CASSVFGNSAREKLFF. Written as DNA, the CDR3 is TGTGCCAGCAGCGTATTCGGGAACAGCGCGCGGGAAAAACTGTTTTTT.

This clonotype was observed many times. This chain connects TRBV12-5 to TRBJ2-1; 8 bases agree with TRBD2. CDR1 is LGHNT and CDR2 is FRNRAP in the germline V gene. Germline trimming cut 0 bases from V and 4 bases from J; bases unmatched to any gene: 17. The CDR3 totals 20 residues. The CDR3 DNA reads as TGTGCTAGTGGTTTGGTACTGATCCAGGCGCGGGGGGCGGGTTACAATGAGCAGTTCTTC. Protein: CASGLVLIQARGAGYNEQFF.

The chain recombines TRBV6-1 with TRBJ1-2; 9 bases are a match to TRBD1. V lost 5 bases, J lost 5 bases, and 6 bases stayed unmatched. The germline gives CDR1 MNHNS, CDR2 SASEGT. There are 14 residues in the CDR3. The CDR3 DNA reads TGTGCCAGCAGTCCGGGACAGGGAAAGTATGGCTACACCTTC. Its translation is CASSPGQGKYGYTF.

This clonotype was counted at least ten times. The gene calls are TRBV20-1 and TRBJ2-1; no firm D call. The ends were cut back, 1 base at V and 8 bases at J, with 21 bases in the middle. Germline-derived CDR1 and CDR2 are DFQATT and SNEGSKA (reference sequence). The CDR3 loop spans 16 amino acids. This CDR3 reads CSARGRRASEVDEQFF. For the CDR3, the DNA is TGCAGTGCTAGAGGTAGGAGAGCGTCCGAGGTGGATGAGCAGTTCTTC.

The chain carries TRBV6-1 and TRBJ2-2; 8 positions agree with TRBD1. The germline CDR1 and CDR2 sequences are MNHNS and SASEGT. V gave up 7 bases and J gave up 4 bases; unmatched junction bases: 8. The CDR3 is 15 residues long. CDR3 region: CASTDRGVGTGELFF. Here the CDR3 DNA reads TGTGCCAGCACCGACAGGGGTGTAGGCACCGGGGAGCTGTTTTTT.

The J gene is TRBJ1-5, the V gene TRBV18; D may be TRBD1 (6 bases). CDR3 length equals 13 residues. CDR1 and CDR2 (germline): KGHSH, LQKENI. Trimming shortened V by 6 bases and J by 8 bases, and 14 bases separated the two germline ends. The CDR3 spells CASSTAGGKPQHF. Written as DNA, the CDR3 is TGTGCCAGCTCCACGGCGGGGGGCAAGCCCCAGCATTTT. Using reference TRBV18 and TRBJ1-5 for the parts outside the CDR3, the full variable domain is NAGVMQNPRHLVRRRGQEARLRCSPMKGHSHVYWYRQLPEEGLKFMVYLQKENIIDESGMPKERFSAEFPKEGPSILRIQQVVRGDSAAYFCASSTAGGKPQHFGDGTRLSIL.

This clonotype was found many times. The chain links TRBV20-1 to TRBJ2-5; 8 bases map to TRBD2. Germline V gene lookup returns CDR1 DFQATT and CDR2 SNEGSKA (reference sequence). CDR3 length: 13 residues. V dropped 1 base and J dropped 6; count of bases not matched to a gene: 4. Written as DNA, the CDR3 is TGCAGTGCTAGAGTCCCGGGGGGGAAGACCCAGTACTTC. This codes for CSARVPGGKTQYF.